This T cell receptor beta chain was observed in a study of blood T cell repertoires in COVID-19 (dated by TCRdb to the early 2020s). Regarding the study in general: Samples covering the acute and convalescent phases of COVID-19 were provided by collaborators in the United States, Italy and Spain. The prospective study material was composed of cDNA or gDNA derived from T cells, B-cell-depleted T cells, or PBMCs. Subjects who had been exposed to COVID-19, were actively infected with it, or had recovered from it provided the deeply sampled blood TCRbeta repertoires that made up the dataset. The repertoires were released in a freely available public database intended as a resource for research on the immune response to SARS-CoV-2. The samples were drawn from the first 160 participants of the ongoing ImmuneRACE study and from 950 to 1,500 subjects provided by 6 global collaborators. Sample metadata almost always included a de-identified subject ID, COVID-19 status, age in years and sex. Where available, HLA class I and class II types were obtained from metadata supplied by the sample provider rather than from assay-based typing. What the research found in general, with its limitations: The quantity of clinical and demographic metadata differed by source and by participant and was supplied without curation.

The CDR3 runs 15 residues from the cysteine to the phenylalanine. CDR3 DNA is the only sequence kept; it has 45 bases, read in frame from the first base. In the germline V gene (reference sequence), CDR1 corresponds to LGHDT and CDR2 to YNNKEL. The V and J ends are trimmed by 4 bases and 1 base, leaving 13 bases between them. A note on this clone: The antigen this receptor binds is unknown. Per-nucleotide qualities are absent, and no much larger clonotype sits a single base away.

TCRbeta CDR3 regions were amplified from genomic DNA by means of the immunoSEQ Assay, a bias-controlled multiplex PCR. Under the source paper's analysis protocol: Nucleated cell counts per sample were estimated from amplification of reference gene primers within the assay. Sequence reads were collapsed and filtered to measure the absolute abundance of every unique TCRbeta CDR3 rearrangement. For each sample, productive Simpson clonality was calculated as the square root of Simpson's diversity index across productive rearrangements. As stored in TCRdb, this immuneACCESS dataset retains in-frame rearrangements with V and J assigned. A fraction of the clones does not appear; measured against another copy, unresolved V genes explain less than half of the discrepancy, and the remainder lacks a known reason. V and J calls and clone size follow that table, whereas D and trimming were derived from the DNA. In all, the sample holds some 120,000 clones, and around 90% of those were seen once. Under 4.5% of the sample rests with the top ten.

Each collaborating institution followed its own protocols to collect whole blood in K2EDTA tubes. For TCRbeta analysis, collaborators shipped samples as frozen whole blood, isolated PBMCs, or DNA extracted from either of those sample types. The sequence was collected from a man in his forties or fifties with active COVID-19. Sequencing was performed on peripheral blood. The sequence is built from TRBV3-1 (or the pseudogene TRBV3-2) and TRBJ1-1, with TRBD1 perhaps the D gene, on 6 matching bases. The DNA reads as follows: TGTGCCAGCAGCCCTGTTGGGGGGGCGAACACTGAAGCTTTCTTT. Protein translation: CASSPVGGANTEAFF.